Each of the 5 T cell receptor beta chains below was sequenced from the same sample in a study of radiation and T cells in renal cell carcinoma. The assay was immunoSEQ multiplex PCR, and TCRdb's table has in-frame clones only and misses some. The sample has 23,000 or so clones; 55% to 70% are singletons. Treatment: treatment-naive control, cytoreductive nephrectomy. This specimen consisted of tumor tissue, obtained from a patient whose treatment was nephrectomy without radiotherapy. All receptors come from a man in his forties with renal cell carcinoma.

The rearrangement joins TRBV5-1 to TRBJ2-3; D is uncertain. V was clipped by 0 bases and J by 2 bases, with 7 bases between them. The CDR3 has 14 amino acids. Germline CDR1 and CDR2: SGHRS and YFSETQ. The CDR3: CASSLGAFTDTQYF. The CDR3 nucleotides are TGCGCCAGCAGCTTGGGCGCGTTCACAGATACGCAGTATTTT.

The J gene is TRBJ1-2, the V gene TRBV7-9; no reliable D call. The CDR3 has 15 residues. CDR1 is SEHNR, CDR2 FQNEAQ, per germline (reference sequence). The V and J ends lost 5 bases and 0 bases respectively, with 13 bases between them. CDR3 sequence (DNA): TGTGCCAGCAGCCCCCGGGAGGGAGCTAACTATGGCTACACCTTC. Encoded protein: CASSPREGANYGYTF.

The rearrangement joins TRBV6-1 to TRBJ1-5; no definite D call. Germline lookup yields CDR1 MNHNS and CDR2 SASEGT. The CDR3 totals 14 residues. Trimming removed 6 bases at V and 0 bases at J, with 9 bases between. The CDR3 coding sequence is TGTGCCAGCAGAGACAAATCTAGCAATCAGCCCCAGCATTTT. It codes for CASRDKSSNQPQHF.

The rearrangement uses TRBV13 and TRBJ2-1; D is perhaps TRBD1 (7 bases). Trimming cost V 5 bases and J 0 bases, with 14 bases left between them. Germline loops: CDR1 PRHDT, CDR2 FYEKMQ (reference sequence). This CDR3 region has 16 residues. In nucleotides, the CDR3 is TGTGCCAGCAGCCCGAGACAGGGAGGCTCCTACAATGAGCAGTTCTTC. Translated, it gives CASSPRQGGSYNEQFF.

This rearrangement joins TRBV18 to TRBJ2-3; perhaps TRBD1 as D (6 bases). The germline CDR1 and CDR2 sequences are KGHSH and LQKENI. V lost 9 bases and J 1 base, leaving 11 bases between the germline ends. The CDR3 spans 13 residues. For the CDR3, the DNA is TGTGCCAGTGAGACAGGAGGCACAGATACGCAGTATTTT. The encoded protein is CASETGGTDTQYF.